This entry is about one T cell receptor (beta chain). This record belongs to a study of blood T cell repertoires in COVID-19. The data were produced by immunoSEQ multiplex PCR, yet TCRdb's version contains in-frame clones alone and is incomplete. The sample contains some 110,000 clones, about 89% of which appear only once. The CDR3 has 13 residues. The V end lost 6 bases, the J end lost 10 bases, and 16 bases lay between the germline ends. The rearrangement uses TRBV12-3 or TRBV12-4 and TRBJ1-3; D not resolved. This receptor was identified in a human donor in a cohort sampled during active COVID-19. The material sequenced was peripheral blood. This CDR3 reads CASRRASGRTIYF. The CDR3 DNA follows: TGTGCCAGCAGACGGGCCTCGGGGAGGACCATATATTTT.